Listed here are 17 T cell receptor beta chains from one sample, sequenced in a study of blood T cell repertoires in COVID-19. The assay was immunoSEQ multiplex PCR, and TCRdb's table has in-frame clones only and misses some. Among tens of thousands of clones listed, more than 65% were seen once. Input material: peripheral blood. These receptors were collected from an elderly woman with active or convalescent COVID-19.

The CDR3, as DNA: TGTGCCAGTACGAGGGCCACTAATGAAAAACTGTTTTTT. Residues: CASTRATNEKLFF. The V and J genes are TRBV19 and TRBJ1-4; D is uncertain. The CDR3 runs 13 residues. Germline assignment: CDR1 LNHDA and CDR2 SQIVND (reference sequence). Trimming cost V 7 bases and J 2 bases, with 8 bases left between them.

The chain employs TRBV11-2 and TRBJ2-7; TRBD1 matches at 7 bases. After removal of 5 bases from V and 6 bases from J, the junction contained 7 bases not matched to a gene. The CDR3 length is 13 residues. The germline V gene has CDR1 SGHAT and CDR2 FQNNGV. The CDR3 loop reads CASSRQGHSEQYF. The CDR3 nucleotides read TGTGCCAGCAGCCGACAGGGACACTCCGAGCAGTACTTC. Supplemented by reference TRBV11-2 and TRBJ2-7, the full variable domain reads EAGVAQSPRYKIIEKRQSVAFWCNPISGHATLYWYQQILGQGPKLLIQFQNNGVVDDSQLPKDRFSAERLKGVDSTLKIQPAKLEDSAVYLCASSRQGHSEQYFGPGTRLTVT.

This clone was found a few times. J is TRBJ2-7 and V is TRBV4-3, with TRBD1 matching 9 bases. From germline, CDR1 is LGHNA and CDR2 YSLEER. This CDR3 has 15 residues. J lost 4 bases, V lost 4 bases, and 8 bases had no gene match. CDR3 nucleotides: TGCGCCAGCAGCCCCGGGACAGGGCAAGCTTACGAGCAGTACTTC. This sequence encodes CASSPGTGQAYEQYF.

Points on this clone: One end of the junction varies from germline; a read error may be responsible. The V gene is TRBV7-7, the J gene TRBJ2-1; D unclear. CDR1 and CDR2 from the germline V gene are SSHAT and FNYEAQ (reference sequence). The CDR3 is 13 amino acids. In DNA form, the CDR3 reads TGTGCTAGCAGCTTAAGTAAGGCGGATGAGCAGTTCTTC. Its translation: CASSLSKADEQFF.

This clone was counted between two and nine times. The V gene is TRBV7-2, the J gene TRBJ2-1, with TRBD2 matching 8 bases. J lost 7 bases, V lost 0 bases, and 5 bases had no gene match. This CDR3 has 15 amino acids. Looked up from germline, CDR1 is SGHTA and CDR2 is FQGNSA. Here the CDR3 DNA reads TGTGCCAGCAGCTTAGCCGGGGGGGCGAAGAATGAGCAGTTCTTC. Translation: CASSLAGGAKNEQFF.

This clone was found a few times. The chain recombines TRBV6-1 with TRBJ2-7; a weak D match, TRBD1 (5 bases). The ends were cut back, 1 base at V and 0 bases at J, with 7 bases in the middle. Germline CDR1 and CDR2: MNHNS and SASEGT. The CDR3 has 14 amino acids. CDR3 sequence: CASSEGDSSYEQYF. The CDR3 DNA is TGTGCCAGCAGTGAAGGTGACAGCTCCTACGAGCAGTACTTC.

The table lists this clone with a count of one. The chain employs TRBV3-1 (or the pseudogene TRBV3-2) and TRBJ1-5, with D maybe TRBD1 (6 bases). CDR3 length equals 19 residues. Trimming pared 1 base from V and 0 bases from J, leaving 19 bases between. Germline V gene lookup returns CDR1 LGHDT and CDR2 YNNKEL (reference sequence). The chain's CDR3 is CASSQVGIRGTYSNQPQHF. DNA of the CDR3: TGTGCCAGCAGCCAAGTGGGCATCAGGGGAACTTATAGCAATCAGCCCCAGCATTTT.

The chain couples TRBV2 to TRBJ2-1; D remains unclear. V lost 6 bases and J lost 5, with 11 bases in between. The CDR3 covers 13 residues. Germline V gives CDR1 SNHLY, CDR2 FYNNEI. The CDR3 DNA is TGTGCCAGCAGCGCCGCGGCGGACAATGAGCAGTTCTTC. This translates into CASSAAADNEQFF.

For the CDR3, the DNA is TGTGCCAGCAGCTTAAATGCCCCAGGGATGAACACTGAAGCTTTCTTT. This sequence encodes CASSLNAPGMNTEAFF. The chain recombines TRBV7-2 with TRBJ1-1, with D possibly TRBD1 on 5 matching bases. Germline V gives CDR1 SGHTA, CDR2 FQGNSA. V lost 2 bases to trimming and J lost 0 bases, with 13 bases between them. This CDR3 is 16 amino acids long.

The chain has TRBV29-1 and TRBJ1-6, with 8 bases lining up with TRBD1. Germline V gene lookup returns CDR1 SQVTM and CDR2 ANQGSEA. With V trimmed by 2 bases and J by 14 bases, 2 bases remained unmatched. This CDR3 comprises 11 residues. The CDR3 DNA follows: TGCAGCGTTGAAACAGGGGGTACCCTCCACTTT. Translation: CSVETGGTLHF.

This chain joins TRBV7-2 and TRBJ2-7, with D hard to call. This CDR3 comprises 14 residues. CDR1 SGHTA and CDR2 FQGNSA come from the germline V gene. The V end was cut by 6 bases, the J end by 1 base, with 13 bases between. The CDR3 region is CASSPDLESYEQYF. In nucleotides, the CDR3 is TGTGCCAGCAGTCCCGACTTGGAGTCCTACGAGCAGTACTTC.

The genes are TRBV5-1 and TRBJ2-5; the match to TRBD2 covers 9 bases. The V and J ends lost 2 bases and 0 bases, in that order; junction bases with no gene match: 2. Germline V gives CDR1 SGHRS, CDR2 YFSETQ. There are 15 residues in the CDR3. In DNA form, the CDR3 reads TGCGCCAGCAGCTTCACTAGCGGGTACCAAGAGACCCAGTACTTC. Residues: CASSFTSGYQETQYF.

The chain has TRBV3-1 (or the pseudogene TRBV3-2) and TRBJ2-1; D possibly corresponds to TRBD1 (6 bases). CDR1 and CDR2 (germline): LGHDT, YNNKEL (reference sequence). Between the trimmed V and J ends, which lost 4 bases and 6 bases, there was a span of 16 bases. This CDR3 is built from 15 residues. CDR3 DNA sequence: TGTGCCAGCAGCCTCCGGGACCCAGGGGCCAATGAGCAGTTCTTC. It yields the protein CASSLRDPGANEQFF.

This chain joins TRBV7-2 and TRBJ1-1; 7 bases match TRBD1. The CDR3 totals 15 residues. Unmatched junction bases numbered 5, after V lost 3 bases and J lost 1 base. The V gene's germline CDR1 is SGHTA and CDR2 FQGNSA. As DNA, the CDR3 is TGTGCCAGCAGCTTCACTTCAGGGGGGAACACTGAAGCTTTCTTT. This sequence encodes CASSFTSGGNTEAFF.

There are a few counts of this clone. The V call is TRBV7-9, the J call TRBJ2-1, with TRBD2 identical over 16 bases. CDR1 and CDR2 (germline): SEHNR, FQNEAQ (reference sequence). This CDR3 is 19 amino acids long. J lost 4 bases, V lost 5 bases, and 11 bases had no gene match. CDR3 protein: CASSQGLAGGSPIYNEQFF. CDR3 coding DNA: TGTGCCAGCAGCCAGGGACTAGCGGGGGGGTCCCCAATATACAATGAGCAGTTCTTC.

The rearrangement uses TRBV5-1 and TRBJ1-2; 7 bases are a match to TRBD1. J lost 2 bases, V lost 3 bases, and 7 bases had no gene match. The V gene's germline CDR1 is SGHRS and CDR2 YFSETQ. This CDR3 has 15 residues. The CDR3 region is CASSSNPGQNYGYTF. In DNA form, the CDR3 reads TGCGCCAGCAGCTCTAACCCGGGACAGAACTATGGCTACACCTTC.

In DNA, the CDR3 is TGTGCCAGCTCATTGTCGGGCTCTGGAAACACCATATATTTT. Its translation is CASSLSGSGNTIYF. The V and J genes are TRBV18 and TRBJ1-3; D gene unclear. This CDR3 spans 14 amino acids. The germline V gene has CDR1 KGHSH and CDR2 LQKENI. Trimming shortened V by 5 bases and J by 0 bases, and 8 bases separated the two germline ends.